Listed below are T cell receptor beta chains from one sample, sequenced in a study of CD8+ T cells in alopecia areata. Only in-frame clones appear in the TCRdb table, and some are missing; sequencing was by immunoSEQ multiplex PCR. The sample lists about 90,000 clones; 44% were seen once. The sequencing here drew on CD8+ T cells sorted from blood, taken at week 24, from a patient treated with tofacitinib. These receptors came from a human donor with alopecia areata. Both conserved end residues are part of each CDR3. Each record gives: clone size, V gene, J gene, D gene, CDR3 DNA, CDR3 protein. The D gene is left open where the match is weak. The size of a clone is reported for some rows only, either as once, few or many, or as a class for expanded clones.

size: -; V: TRBV5-1; J: TRBJ2-1; D: TRBD2; DNA: TGCGCCAGCAGCTCTCCCTTACTAGCGGGGGAAGGGGACTACAATGAGCAGTTCTTC; CDR3: CASSSPLLAGEGDYNEQFF
size: -; V: TRBV10-3; J: TRBJ2-3; D: -; DNA: TGTGCCATCCTCGAGACAGAGGGGGCAGATACGCAGTATTTT; CDR3: CAILETEGADTQYF
size: once; V: TRBV5-4; J: TRBJ2-5; D: TRBD1; DNA: TGTGCCAGCAGCTTGGGGCCCTCCGGACAGGGGGTTTTCGAAGAGACCCAGTACTTC; CDR3: CASSLGPSGQGVFEETQYF
size: once; V: TRBV7-9; J: TRBJ1-5; D: -; DNA: TGTGCCAGCAGCTTAGGGGCAGGTAGCAATCAGCCCCAGCATTTT; CDR3: CASSLGAGSNQPQHF
size: once; V: TRBV30; J: TRBJ1-2; D: TRBD1; DNA: TGTGCCTGGAGGGGACAGGGAGCAGGCTATGGCTACACCTTC; CDR3: CAWRGQGAGYGYTF
size: -; V: TRBV11-2; J: TRBJ2-7; D: TRBD1; DNA: TGTGCCAGCAGTTTAGGGACAGGGGGCTACGAGCAGTACTTC; CDR3: CASSLGTGGYEQYF
size: few; V: TRBV4-1; J: TRBJ1-5; D: -; DNA: TGCGCCAGCAGCCAAGAGATAGGGGCCGGGTGGCCCCAGCATTTT; CDR3: CASSQEIGAGWPQHF
size: few; V: TRBV5-4; J: TRBJ2-3; D: TRBD2; DNA: TGTGCCAGCAGCTTGGCGCCGGGAGGGGAGGATACGCAGTATTTT; CDR3: CASSLAPGGEDTQYF
size: few; V: TRBV7-9; J: TRBJ2-2; D: TRBD1; DNA: TGTGCCAGCAGCCCAAGGACAGGCGACACCGGGGAGCTGTTTTTT; CDR3: CASSPRTGDTGELFF
size: -; V: TRBV9; J: TRBJ2-7; D: TRBD1; DNA: TGTGCCAGCAGCGTAGCTCAATGGCCGGGACAGGGGATCTACGAGCAGTACTTC; CDR3: CASSVAQWPGQGIYEQYF
size: -; V: TRBV2; J: TRBJ2-1; D: -; DNA: TGTGCCAGCAGTGAGCGGGGCTCCTACAATGAGCAGTTCTTC; CDR3: CASSERGSYNEQFF
size: few; V: TRBV29-1; J: TRBJ2-7; D: -; DNA: TGCAGCGTCCGCGAGGGGGGCGAGCAGTACTTC; CDR3: CSVREGGEQYF
size: few; V: TRBV7-9; J: TRBJ2-7; D: -; DNA: TGTGCCAGCAGCTCACCCGCCGGTTACGAGCAGTACTTC; CDR3: CASSSPAGYEQYF
size: -; V: TRBV5-1; J: TRBJ2-7; D: -; DNA: TGCGCCAGCAGCCCTGGTGTGGTAGCAACCTACGAGCAGTACTTC; CDR3: CASSPGVVATYEQYF
size: few; V: TRBV2; J: TRBJ2-7; D: TRBD2; DNA: TGTGCCAGCAGTGGGCTAGCGGGAGCCTACGAGCAGTACTTC; CDR3: CASSGLAGAYEQYF
size: -; V: TRBV30; J: TRBJ2-5; D: -; DNA: TGTGCCTGGAGTGTAACGTCGGGGCCGCTTTTGGCCCAGTACTTC; CDR3: CAWSVTSGPLLAQYF
size: -; V: TRBV7-9; J: TRBJ1-2; D: -; DNA: TGTGCCAGCAGCCCACATCCGACAGGCTGGAACTATGGCTACACCTTC; CDR3: CASSPHPTGWNYGYTF
size: -; V: TRBV4-3; J: TRBJ1-4; D: -; DNA: TGCGCCAGCAGCCAAGTCCCTCCGGGGGAAAAAAAACTGTTTTTT; CDR3: CASSQVPPGEKKLFF
size: -; V: TRBV4-1; J: TRBJ2-7; D: -; DNA: TGCGCCAGCAGCGGCCGGGCCCTAGGGCCCTACGAGCAGTACTTC; CDR3: CASSGRALGPYEQYF
size: -; V: TRBV6-6; J: TRBJ2-6; D: -; DNA: TGTGCCAGTCCCGACGGGGCCAACGTCCTGACTTTC; CDR3: CASPDGANVLTF
size: -; V: TRBV30; J: TRBJ1-1; D: TRBD1; DNA: TGTGCCTGGACCGATGACAGGGTTTTAGCTTTCTTT; CDR3: CAWTDDRVLAFF
size: -; V: TRBV4-1; J: TRBJ2-5; D: -; DNA: TGCGCCAGCAGCCAAGATGGCGGGACCCAGTACTTC; CDR3: CASSQDGGTQYF
size: -; V: TRBV28; J: TRBJ1-1; D: -; DNA: TGTGCACTCAGGGGGAACACTGAAGCTTTCTTT; CDR3: CALRGNTEAFF
size: -; V: TRBV7-9; J: TRBJ2-7; D: TRBD2; DNA: TGTGCCAGCAGCTTAGGCAAAACCGGAAGACTAGCGGGATCGTACGAGCAGTACTTC; CDR3: CASSLGKTGRLAGSYEQYF
size: -; V: TRBV10-2; J: TRBJ2-7; D: -; DNA: TGCGCCAGCAGTGAGTCGATAGGTGAGCAGTACTTC; CDR3: CASSESIGEQYF
size: once; V: TRBV4-1; J: TRBJ2-1; D: -; DNA: TGCGCCAGCAGCCAAGTGGACGGGCGATACAATGAGCAGTTCTTC; CDR3: CASSQVDGRYNEQFF
size: -; V: TRBV27; J: TRBJ2-7; D: TRBD1; DNA: TGTGCCAGCAGTTTATACGGACAGGGGGCGGGCTACGAGCAGTACTTC; CDR3: CASSLYGQGAGYEQYF
size: -; V: TRBV5-1; J: TRBJ2-7; D: -; DNA: TGCGCCAGCAGCCTAGACAACGACGAGCAGTACTTC; CDR3: CASSLDNDEQYF
size: -; V: TRBV5-5; J: TRBJ2-1; D: TRBD1; DNA: TGTGCCACGGGGACAGCCTCCTACAATGAGCAGTTCTTC; CDR3: CATGTASYNEQFF
size: -; V: TRBV7-9; J: TRBJ2-7; D: -; DNA: TGTGCCAGCAGCGAGCGGGCGGAATACGAGCAGTACTTC; CDR3: CASSERAEYEQYF
size: -; V: TRBV7-2; J: TRBJ2-7; D: TRBD2; DNA: TGTGCCAGCAGCCCCAGGGCGGGGGCCTACGAGCAGTACTTC; CDR3: CASSPRAGAYEQYF
size: few; V: TRBV6-5; J: TRBJ2-7; D: TRBD2; DNA: TGTGCCAGCAGTTTACTAGCGGGCTTCCACGAGCAGTACTTC; CDR3: CASSLLAGFHEQYF
size: few; V: TRBV29-1; J: TRBJ2-1; D: TRBD2; DNA: TGCAGCGTTGCTGGCGGGAGTCTATATGAGCAGTTCTTC; CDR3: CSVAGGSLYEQFF
size: -; V: TRBV9; J: TRBJ2-3; D: -; DNA: TGTGCCAGCAGTCCACCGACGGACTTCCCCACGGATACGCAGTATTTT; CDR3: CASSPPTDFPTDTQYF
size: -; V: TRBV6-5; J: TRBJ1-2; D: -; DNA: TGTGCCAGCAGTTACAACCCTAGGTATGGCTACACCTTC; CDR3: CASSYNPRYGYTF
size: few; V: TRBV7-2; J: TRBJ2-7; D: -; DNA: TGTGCCAGCAGCTCGGCCGCCGGGGACCACTACGAGCAGTACTTC; CDR3: CASSSAAGDHYEQYF
size: -; V: TRBV4-1; J: TRBJ2-1; D: TRBD1; DNA: TGCGCCAGCAGCCAACCGGGACAGGGGGCCGGTGAGCAGTTCTTC; CDR3: CASSQPGQGAGEQFF
size: few; V: TRBV27; J: TRBJ2-2; D: -; DNA: TGTGCCAGCAAACAGGTCAACACCGGGGAGCTGTTTTTT; CDR3: CASKQVNTGELFF
size: few; V: TRBV29-1; J: TRBJ2-2; D: TRBD1; DNA: TGCAGCGTAAGACAGGGTGCCGGGGAGCTGTTTTTT; CDR3: CSVRQGAGELFF
size: -; V: TRBV2; J: TRBJ2-7; D: -; DNA: TGTGCCAGCAGTGAAGGACAGGACTCCTACGAGCAGTACTTC; CDR3: CASSEGQDSYEQYF
size: -; V: TRBV5-4; J: TRBJ2-7; D: -; DNA: TGTGCCAGCAGCGGGGACGACTCCTACGAGCAGTACTTC; CDR3: CASSGDDSYEQYF
size: once; V: TRBV27; J: TRBJ2-1; D: -; DNA: TGTGCCAGCAGTCCCCGGGGTACTCGGGTTGAGCAGTTCTTC; CDR3: CASSPRGTRVEQFF
size: -; V: TRBV27; J: TRBJ2-1; D: -; DNA: TGTGCCAGCAGTTTATCGGGCTTCGAGCAGTTCTTC; CDR3: CASSLSGFEQFF
size: few; V: TRBV27; J: TRBJ1-5; D: -; DNA: TGTGCCAGCAGCTACAGGGCTGTTGCAAGTCAGCCCCAGCATTTT; CDR3: CASSYRAVASQPQHF
size: -; V: TRBV13; J: TRBJ2-7; D: -; DNA: TGTGCCAGCAGCTTAGGCTCGGGAAACTACGAGCAGTACTTC; CDR3: CASSLGSGNYEQYF